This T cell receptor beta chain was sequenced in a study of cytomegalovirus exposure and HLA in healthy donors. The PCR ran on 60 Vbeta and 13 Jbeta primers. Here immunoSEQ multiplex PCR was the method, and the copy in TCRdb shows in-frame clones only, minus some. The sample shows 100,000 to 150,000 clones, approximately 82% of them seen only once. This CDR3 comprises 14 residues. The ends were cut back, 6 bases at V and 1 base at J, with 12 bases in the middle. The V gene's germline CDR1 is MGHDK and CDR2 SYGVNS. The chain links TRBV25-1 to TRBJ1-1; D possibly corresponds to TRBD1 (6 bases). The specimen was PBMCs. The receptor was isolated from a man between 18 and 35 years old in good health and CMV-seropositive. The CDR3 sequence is CASRETGRNTEAFF. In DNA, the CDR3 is TGTGCCAGCAGGGAAACAGGGAGGAACACTGAAGCTTTCTTT.